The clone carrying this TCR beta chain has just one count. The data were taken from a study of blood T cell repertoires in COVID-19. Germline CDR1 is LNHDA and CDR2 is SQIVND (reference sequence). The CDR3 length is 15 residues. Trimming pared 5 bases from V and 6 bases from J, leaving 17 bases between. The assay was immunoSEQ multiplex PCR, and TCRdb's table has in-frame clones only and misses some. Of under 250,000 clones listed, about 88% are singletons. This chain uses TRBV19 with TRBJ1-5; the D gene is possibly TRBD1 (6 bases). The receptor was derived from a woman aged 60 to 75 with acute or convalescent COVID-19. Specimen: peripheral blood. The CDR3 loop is CASSPNRVMGQPQHF. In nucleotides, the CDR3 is TGTGCCAGTAGTCCCAACAGGGTCATGGGTCAGCCCCAGCATTTT. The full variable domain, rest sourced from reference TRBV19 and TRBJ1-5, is DGGITQSPKYLFRKEGQNVTLSCEQNLNHDAMYWYRQDPGQGLRLIYYSQIVNDFQKGDIAEGYSVSREKKESFPLTVTSAQKNPTAFYLCASSPNRVMGQPQHFGDGTRLSIL.